These 26 T cell receptor beta chains share one sample of origin, sequenced in a study of identical twins. TCRdb called the 5' RACE reads again in MiXCR, with one record for every CDR3 protein. This sample has around 490,000 distinct CDR3 sequences, with approximately 14% found just once. These data were also filed under a second study, of yellow fever vaccine responses in identical twins.

Sequenced sample: CD4+ T cells sorted from blood. These receptors were taken from a woman aged 18 to 35 in good health.

The chain is built from TRBV5-1 and TRBJ2-1, with a possible D match to TRBD1 (6 bases). Deletions cut 1 base from V and 4 bases from J, with 18 bases between. Germline assignment: CDR1 SGHRS and CDR2 YFSETQ. This CDR3 is built from 17 residues. The CDR3, as DNA: TGCGCCAGCAGCTTGTTGGGAATCTTAACAGGGTACAATGAGCAGTTCTTC. Translation: CASSLLGILTGYNEQFF. Together with reference TRBV5-1 and TRBJ2-1, the CDR3 gives the full variable domain: KAGVTQTPRYLIKTRGQQVTLSCSPISGHRSVSWYQQTPGQGLQFLFEYFSETQRNKGNFPGRFSGRQFSNSRSEMNVSTLELGDSALYLCASSLLGILTGYNEQFFGPGTRLTVL.

The V call is TRBV2, the J call TRBJ2-7; D is possibly TRBD2 (6 bases). With 2 bases removed from V and 5 bases from J, the gap between germline ends came to 16 bases. The CDR3 sequence is 15 residues long. Germline V gene sequence: CDR1 SNHLY, CDR2 FYNNEI. The CDR3 DNA reads TGTGCCAGCAGTGAAATGGCCGGGGGATACGACGAGCAGTACTTC. This sequence encodes CASSEMAGGYDEQYF.

This clonotype occurred many times. The chain links TRBV29-1 to TRBJ2-2; D gene unclear. Germline V gene lookup returns CDR1 SQVTM and CDR2 ANQGSEA. Trimming shortened V by 6 bases and J by 2 bases, and 13 bases separated the two germline ends. This CDR3 region has 14 residues. Written as DNA, the CDR3 is TGCAGCGTCCCCCGCGGTGGTAACACCGGGGAGCTGTTTTTT. Its translation: CSVPRGGNTGELFF.

Ten or more counts support this clonotype. The rearrangement links TRBV5-1 to TRBJ2-7; possibly TRBD1 for D (5 bases). CDR1 is SGHRS, CDR2 YFSETQ, per germline. V was shortened by 0 bases and J by 4 bases, with 8 bases between the two germline ends. This CDR3 is 13 amino acids long. In nucleotides, the CDR3 is TGCGCCAGCAGCTTGGATCAGGGTTACGAGCAGTACGTC. It encodes CASSLDQGYEQYV.

This clonotype was observed a few times. This chain links TRBV29-1 with TRBJ2-5, with TRBD2 identical over 8 bases. J lost 1 base, V lost 2 bases, and 3 bases had no gene match. Germline values: CDR1 SQVTM, CDR2 ANQGSEA. CDR3 size: 14 residues. Written as DNA, the CDR3 is TGCAGCGTTGAACAGCGGGGGCCCCAAGAGACCCAGTACTTC. Its protein is CSVEQRGPQETQYF. The whole variable domain, remainder taken from reference TRBV29-1 and TRBJ2-5, is SAVISQKPSRDICQRGTSLTIQCQVDSQVTMMFWYRQQPGQSLTLIATANQGSEATYESGFVIDKFPISRPNLTFSTLTVSNMSPEDSSIYLCSVEQRGPQETQYFGPGTRLLVL.

This clonotype came up a few times. The V gene is TRBV10-3, the J gene TRBJ2-7, with D perhaps TRBD1 (5 bases). The germline V and J ends were trimmed by 4 bases and 5 bases, with 9 bases remaining between them. The germline V gene has CDR1 ENHRY and CDR2 SYGVKD. This CDR3 is 12 amino acids long. CDR3 nucleotides: TGTGCCATCAGTGGTCAGGGCGACGAGCAGTACTTC. Protein sequence: CAISGQGDEQYF.

The chain is built from TRBV11-1 and TRBJ2-5; 9 bases align to TRBD1. The germline V gene encodes CDR1 SGHAT and CDR2 FQDESV (reference sequence). The V gene end was trimmed by 5 bases and the J gene end by 5 bases; junction bases not matched to a gene: 18. The length of the CDR3 is 18 residues. In DNA form, the CDR3 reads TGTGCCAGCAGCCCCGGACAGGGGATTAGGAGTTGGTTGGAGACCCAGTACTTC. Translation: CASSPGQGIRSWLETQYF.

In this sample, this clonotype turned up many times. DNA of the CDR3: TGTGCCAGCAATCGGGAGGCTTTCTTT. This translates into CASNREAFF. The chain links TRBV12-3 or TRBV12-4 to TRBJ1-1; D is unresolved. The CDR3 is 9 residues long. V was trimmed by 7 bases and J by 11 bases, leaving 8 bases between them.

This clonotype was seen a few times. The chain uses TRBV20-1 and TRBJ2-1, with 7 bases lining up with TRBD1. Germline-derived CDR1 and CDR2 are DFQATT and SNEGSKA (reference sequence). The CDR3 runs to 14 residues. CDR3 nucleotide sequence: TGCAGAGCCCAGGGACAGAACGAGTGGGATGAGCAGTTCTTC. It is translated as CRAQGQNEWDEQFF.

The chain has TRBV27 and TRBJ2-5, with 10 bases fitting TRBD2. J lost 5 bases, V lost 6 bases, and 3 bases had no gene match. The V gene's germline CDR1 is MNHEY and CDR2 SMNVEV (reference sequence). The CDR3 is 13 amino acids. In nucleotides, the CDR3 is TGTGCCAGCAGACTACTAGCGGGGGAGACCCAGTACTTC. This sequence encodes CASRLLAGETQYF.

In DNA, the CDR3 is TGTGCCAGCAGCTTAGCCCACCCCCCGGAGACCCAGTACTTC. It translates to CASSLAHPPETQYF. The chain combines TRBV7-2 with TRBJ2-5; D uncertain. Per the germline V gene, CDR1 is SGHTA and CDR2 is FQGNSA. The V end lost 0 bases, the J end lost 5 bases, and 10 bases lay between the germline ends. The CDR3 length is 14 residues.

The chain has TRBV9 and TRBJ2-7; D is unclear. CDR1 SGDLS and CDR2 YYNGEE come from the germline V gene. Trimming pared 4 bases from V and 0 bases from J, leaving 14 bases between. The CDR3 is 15 residues long. The CDR3: CASSSQPELSYEQYF. CDR3 coding DNA: TGTGCCAGCAGCTCACAGCCAGAGCTCTCCTACGAGCAGTACTTC. Based on the CDR3 plus reference TRBV9 and TRBJ2-7, the full variable domain is DSGVTQTPKHLITATGQRVTLRCSPRSGDLSVYWYQQSLDQGLQFLIQYYNGEERAKGNILERFSAQQFPDLHSELNLSSLELGDSALYFCASSSQPELSYEQYFGPGTRLTVT.

This clonotype was counted only a few times. The chain couples TRBV19 to TRBJ2-1; 11 bases map to TRBD1. From germline, CDR1 is LNHDA and CDR2 SQIVND (reference sequence). The V and J ends lost 6 bases and 1 base, in that order; junction bases with no gene match: 5. CDR3 length: 16 amino acids. Here the CDR3 DNA reads TGTGCCAGTAGCGGACAGGGGGCGTATTCCTACAATGAGCAGTTCTTC. This translates into CASSGQGAYSYNEQFF.

This chain uses TRBV3-1 with TRBJ2-3, with TRBD2 matching 8 bases. There are 14 residues in the CDR3. The germline CDR1 and CDR2 sequences are LGHDT and YNNKEL (reference sequence). With 4 bases clipped from V and 5 bases from J, the junction kept 5 bases outside the gene matches. The CDR3 protein is CASSPGGGGDTQYF. CDR3 bases: TGTGCCAGCAGCCCCGGGGGGGGCGGAGATACGCAGTATTTT.

This clonotype was counted between two and nine times. This chain links TRBV7-8 with TRBJ2-5, with TRBD2 matching 9 bases. J was trimmed by 9 bases and V by 1 base; bases with no gene match: 0. The CDR3 extends over 12 amino acids. Germline loops: CDR1 SGHVS, CDR2 FQNEAQ. The CDR3 protein is CASSLVAGAQYF. The CDR3 coding sequence is TGTGCCAGCAGCTTAGTAGCGGGGGCCCAGTACTTC.

The chain employs TRBV11-2 and TRBJ2-7; weak D call: TRBD1 (5 bases). This CDR3 is built from 13 residues. Germline V lookup: CDR1 SGHAT, CDR2 FQNNGV. V lost 0 bases and J lost 9, with 12 bases in between. CDR3 nucleotide sequence: TGTGCCAGCAGCTTAGATCAGGGTCGCCTGCAGTACTTC. It encodes CASSLDQGRLQYF.

In DNA, the CDR3 is TGTGCCATCACCGATAACAGGGGGCTGAACACTGAAGCTTTCTTT. Protein: CAITDNRGLNTEAFF. V gene TRBV10-3 combines with J gene TRBJ1-1, with 9 bases identical to TRBD1. This CDR3 contains 15 residues. Germline loops: CDR1 ENHRY, CDR2 SYGVKD. After removal of 7 bases from V and 0 bases from J, the junction contained 6 bases not matched to a gene.

This clonotype occurred a few times. This chain connects TRBV11-1 to TRBJ2-1; D is perhaps TRBD2 (5 bases). Germline V CDR1 and CDR2: SGHAT, FQDESV (reference sequence). Trimming cost V 0 bases and J 1 base, with 16 bases left between them. This CDR3 is 18 amino acids long. The CDR3 loop is CASSLALGSVVSYNEQFF. The DNA of the CDR3 is TGTGCCAGCAGCTTAGCGTTGGGTAGCGTGGTATCCTACAATGAGCAGTTCTTC.

This clonotype was seen many times. The chain carries TRBV6-1 and TRBJ1-1; D call uncertain. This CDR3 region has 13 residues. Looked up from germline, CDR1 is MNHNS and CDR2 is SASEGT. V lost 5 bases, J lost 0 bases, and 7 bases lay in between. CDR3 region: CASSFLMNTEAFF. The CDR3 nucleotides are TGTGCCAGCAGTTTCCTTATGAACACTGAAGCTTTCTTT.

This clonotype was seen more than once but under ten times. V usage is TRBV15 and J usage is TRBJ2-3, with TRBD1 identical over 7 bases. J was trimmed by 0 bases and V by 0 bases; bases with no gene match: 3. CDR1 is LNHNV and CDR2 is YYDKDF in the germline V gene (reference sequence). This CDR3 has 16 residues. The CDR3 region is CATSREGGTSTDTQYF. The CDR3 DNA reads TGTGCCACCAGCAGAGAAGGGGGCACTAGCACAGATACGCAGTATTTT.

This clonotype has just a few counts. Compared with germline, one end of the junction differs, possibly owing to a read error. This sequence joins TRBV12-3 or TRBV12-4 and TRBJ1-1; possibly TRBD1 for D (6 bases). The CDR3 totals 13 residues. CDR3 loop: CASTLLWDTEAFF. The CDR3 DNA reads TGTGCCAGCACCCTCCTCTGGGACACCGAAGCTTTCTTT.

The chain carries TRBV5-1 and TRBJ2-2, with TRBD1 matching 8 bases. The CDR3 extends over 16 amino acids. CDR1 is SGHRS and CDR2 is YFSETQ in the germline V gene. V shed 4 bases, J shed 1 base, and the junction held 6 bases outside the gene matches. CDR3 DNA: TGCGCCAGCAGCCAGGGGACAGGAGGGAACACCGGGGAGCTGTTTTTT. This codes for CASSQGTGGNTGELFF.

In this sample, this clonotype turned up many times. V and J are TRBV5-1 and TRBJ1-1, with 9 positions matching TRBD1. The germline V gene encodes CDR1 SGHRS and CDR2 YFSETQ. The CDR3 spans 18 residues. After removal of 4 bases from V and 0 bases from J, the junction contained 13 bases not matched to a gene. CDR3 sequence: CASSTTGTGSGLNTEAFF. For the CDR3, the DNA is TGCGCCAGCAGCACTACCGGGACAGGGTCGGGGTTGAACACTGAAGCTTTCTTT.

The gene calls are TRBV10-2 and TRBJ2-1, with a possible D match to TRBD2 (6 bases). Trimming stripped 1 base from V and 0 bases from J, with 10 bases between. The CDR3 covers 16 residues. CDR1 and CDR2 (germline): WSHSY, SAAADI. The CDR3 nucleotides are TGCGCCAGCAGTGAGTGGCGGGGCAGCTCCTACAATGAGCAGTTCTTC. It specifies CASSEWRGSSYNEQFF.

This chain uses TRBV2 with TRBJ2-1; TRBD2 matches at 8 bases. The CDR3 loop spans 16 amino acids. V lost 7 bases and J lost 6; bases outside the gene matches: 14. The germline gives CDR1 SNHLY, CDR2 FYNNEI. The CDR3 protein is CASTTEAGLGSNEQFF. The DNA for the CDR3 is TGTGCCAGCACCACAGAGGCGGGACTAGGATCCAATGAGCAGTTCTTC.

The V gene is TRBV20-1, the J gene TRBJ2-1, with 8 positions matching TRBD2. The CDR3 is made up of 13 amino acids. V lost 0 bases and J lost 13; bases outside the gene matches: 8. In germline, CDR1 is DFQATT, CDR2 SNEGSKA (reference sequence). The CDR3 bases are TGCAGTGCTAGAGATTCGTGGGCGGGGGGACAGTTCTTC. This translates into CSARDSWAGGQFF.